This T cell receptor beta chain was obtained from a study of shared clonotypes between healthy human individuals. The CDR3 runs 14 residues. With 5 bases clipped from V and 7 bases from J, the junction kept 8 bases outside the gene matches. Germline CDR1 reads MDHEN; CDR2 reads SYDVKM. Data came from immunoSEQ multiplex PCR; TCRdb stores just in-frame clones and leaves some out. The table shows some 2.4 million clones, with over 85% occurring only once. This rearrangement joins TRBV28 to TRBJ1-5, with TRBD1 matching over 7 bases. Sequenced: naive CD4+ T cells from PBMCs. As to subset: CD45RA+ positively selected. The sequence derives from a man aged 18 to 35 in good health. Some clones in this sample may be carry-over from other donors' samples. This CDR3 reads CASSPPNRGQPQHF. The DNA for the CDR3 is TGTGCCAGCAGTCCCCCTAACAGGGGACAGCCCCAGCATTTT.